This record looks at one TCR beta chain sequence and its context. No antigen is known for it. Patients who had autoimmune disease history or got systemic immunosuppression were left out. This sample was included in a study of OX40 agonist ivuxolimab in advanced cancers. Notes on the study in general: Partial responders at 0.1-3.0 mg/kg showed near-lowest clonal expansion.

Here immunoSEQ multiplex PCR was the method, and the copy in TCRdb shows in-frame clones only, minus some. The profile shows about 62,000 clones, roughly 86% of them singletons. V was trimmed by 0 bases and J by 3 bases, leaving 8 bases between them. Germline V gene lookup returns CDR1 GTSNPN and CDR2 SVGIG (reference sequence). CDR3 length equals 14 residues. This clonotype was obtained from an adult with an advanced solid tumor such as melanoma, head and neck, liver or kidney cancer. The rearrangement uses TRBV30 and TRBJ2-2; D perhaps matches TRBD1 (5 bases). Specimen: CD4+ or CD8+ T cells sorted from blood, collected in a trial of the OX40 agonist ivuxolimab. Written as DNA, the CDR3 is TGTGCCTGGAGTGTAGGGGTCGACACCGGGGAGCTGTTTTTT. Amino acid sequence: CAWSVGVDTGELFF.